One sample yielded the 14 T cell receptor beta chains listed below, sequenced in a study of radiotherapy plus CTLA-4 blockade in lung cancer. Using immunoSEQ multiplex PCR, the repertoire was profiled, and TCRdb retains in-frame clones only, with some absent. This sample has roughly 85,000 clones; roughly 86% occur once, and the top ten carry 16%. Specimen: peripheral blood, collected from a patient treated with radiotherapy plus ipilimumab. These receptors were obtained from a human donor with non-small cell lung cancer that progressed on radiotherapy plus ipilimumab.

The chain employs TRBV5-1 and TRBJ2-5; 12 bases map to TRBD2. Trimming took 0 bases from V and 1 from J; bases not matched to a gene: 4. The germline CDR1 and CDR2 sequences are SGHRS and YFSETQ. This CDR3 is 17 amino acids long. The CDR3, as DNA: TGCGCCAGCAGCTTGGGGCAACTAGCGGGGGGCCAAGAGACCCAGTACTTC. Its protein product is CASSLGQLAGGQETQYF.

The chain combines TRBV14 with TRBJ2-7; TRBD1 matches 8 bases. J was trimmed by 4 bases and V by 4 bases; bases with no gene match: 9. From germline, CDR1 is SGHDN and CDR2 FVKESK. CDR3 length: 15 amino acids. In DNA, the CDR3 is TGTGCCAGCAGCCCCATAGCGACAGGGGATTACGAGCAGTACTTC. It codes for CASSPIATGDYEQYF.

The chain combines TRBV4-3 with TRBJ1-1; 9 bases fit TRBD1. Trimming removed 1 base from V and 6 bases from J; junction bases left unmatched: 3. The V gene's germline CDR1 is LGHNA and CDR2 YSLEER. This CDR3 is built from 14 residues. CDR3 amino acids: CASSQGWTGAEAFF. The DNA for the CDR3 is TGCGCCAGCAGCCAAGGCTGGACAGGGGCTGAAGCTTTCTTT.

V gene TRBV6-1 combines with J gene TRBJ1-5; D not resolved. CDR3 length: 15 amino acids. Trimming shortened V by 6 bases and J by 2 bases, and 14 bases separated the two germline ends. Germline CDR1 is MNHNS and CDR2 is SASEGT. The DNA for the CDR3 is TGTGCCAGCAGAACCAGGAGGGATGGCAATCAGCCCCAGCATTTT. As protein: CASRTRRDGNQPQHF.

CDR3 coding DNA: TGTGCCAGCAGCGTCGACGGACAGGGGTTCACTGAAGCTTTCTTT. Translating it yields CASSVDGQGFTEAFF. The chain links TRBV9 to TRBJ1-1, with 9 bases fitting TRBD1. In germline, CDR1 is SGDLS, CDR2 YYNGEE. V trimming: 2 bases; J trimming: 4 bases; junction bases outside the gene matches: 6. This CDR3 comprises 15 residues.

The chain joins TRBV7-8 to TRBJ2-6; D unclear. The CDR3 is 15 residues long. Germline loops: CDR1 SGHVS, CDR2 FQNEAQ. Trimming took off 3 bases at V and 2 bases at J, with 8 bases between the two ends. The CDR3 is CASSFGEAGANVLTF. The CDR3 DNA follows: TGTGCCAGCAGCTTTGGAGAGGCTGGGGCCAACGTCCTGACTTTC.

The J gene is TRBJ2-1, the V gene TRBV13, with 11 bases lining up with TRBD2. The CDR3 has 14 amino acids. Germline trimming cut 3 bases from V and 12 bases from J; bases unmatched to any gene: 7. Looked up from germline, CDR1 is PRHDT and CDR2 is FYEKMQ (reference sequence). CDR3 region: CASSLGSGGAGQFF. As DNA, the CDR3 is TGTGCCAGCAGCTTGGGTAGCGGGGGGGCAGGGCAGTTCTTC.

This sequence joins TRBV5-1 and TRBJ1-1; 7 nucleotides agree with TRBD1. Per germline, CDR1 SGHRS and CDR2 YFSETQ. With V trimmed by 0 bases and J by 0 bases, 8 bases remained unmatched. The CDR3 length is 17 residues. CDR3 residues: CASSLAGLGGMNTEAFF. CDR3 nucleotides: TGCGCCAGCAGCTTGGCCGGTCTAGGGGGCATGAACACTGAAGCTTTCTTT. The full variable domain, completed using reference TRBV5-1 and TRBJ1-1, is KAGVTQTPRYLIKTRGQQVTLSCSPISGHRSVSWYQQTPGQGLQFLFEYFSETQRNKGNFPGRFSGRQFSNSRSEMNVSTLELGDSALYLCASSLAGLGGMNTEAFFGQGTRLTVV.

This chain uses TRBV11-2 with TRBJ2-2, with D possibly being TRBD1 (6 bases). The CDR3 runs to 16 residues. Germline V gene sequence: CDR1 SGHAT, CDR2 FQNNGV. Trimming shortened V by 1 base and J by 5 bases, and 14 bases separated the two germline ends. CDR3 DNA sequence: TGTGCCAGCAGCTTAGCTTCAGCCAGGGGAACCGGGGAGCTGTTTTTT. Translation: CASSLASARGTGELFF.

This sequence joins TRBV18 and TRBJ2-5; D assignment may be TRBD1 or TRBD2 (6 bases each). Judging by the DNA end, TRBJ2-7 fits better; the J call may be wrong. The CDR3 is 15 amino acids. CDR1 is KGHSH, CDR2 LQKENI, per germline. The CDR3, as DNA: TGTGCCAGCTCACGCGAAGGGGGGACTTCCTACGAGCAGTACTTC. Translating it yields CASSREGGTSYEQYF.

The chain recombines TRBV19 with TRBJ1-1, with D possibly being TRBD1 (5 bases). Germline loops: CDR1 LNHDA, CDR2 SQIVND (reference sequence). The germline V and J ends were trimmed by 4 bases and 1 base, with 13 bases remaining between them. The CDR3 is made up of 15 amino acids. The CDR3 bases are TGTGCCAGTAGTAAAACGACAGTCGGGAACACTGAAGCTTTCTTT. It translates to CASSKTTVGNTEAFF.

This clone was picked up one time. This sequence joins TRBV7-9 and TRBJ2-5; a weak D match, TRBD1 (6 bases). Germline-derived CDR1 and CDR2 are SEHNR and FQNEAQ (reference sequence). Trimming left V 2 bases short and J 1 base short, with 8 bases between. The CDR3 has 14 amino acids. The CDR3 spells CASSLQGTQETQYF. The CDR3, as DNA: TGTGCCAGCAGCTTACAGGGGACCCAAGAGACCCAGTACTTC.

The chain is built from TRBV5-6 and TRBJ2-5; 13 positions match TRBD2. Germline V gene lookup returns CDR1 SGHDT and CDR2 YYEEEE. The V segment lost 3 bases and the J segment 5 bases; nucleotides outside the gene matches: 10. CDR3 size: 17 residues. Here the CDR3 DNA reads TGTGCCAGCAGCTCGATGGGACTAGCGGGGATTGGGGAGACCCAGTACTTC. Its protein product is CASSSMGLAGIGETQYF.

The chain has TRBV18 and TRBJ2-1; D unresolved. Between the trimmed V and J ends, which lost 2 bases and 7 bases, there was a span of 6 bases. Germline assignment: CDR1 KGHSH and CDR2 LQKENI. This CDR3 has 12 residues. The CDR3 region is CASSPSANEQFF. The CDR3 coding sequence is TGTGCCAGCTCACCATCCGCTAATGAGCAGTTCTTC.